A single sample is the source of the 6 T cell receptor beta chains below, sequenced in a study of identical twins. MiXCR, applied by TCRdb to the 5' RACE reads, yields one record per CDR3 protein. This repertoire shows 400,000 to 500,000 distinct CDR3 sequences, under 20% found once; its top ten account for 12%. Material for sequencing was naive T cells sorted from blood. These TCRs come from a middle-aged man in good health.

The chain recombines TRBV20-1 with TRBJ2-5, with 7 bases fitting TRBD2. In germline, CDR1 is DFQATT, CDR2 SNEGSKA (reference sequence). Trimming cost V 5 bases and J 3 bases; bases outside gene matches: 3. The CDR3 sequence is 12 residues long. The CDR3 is CSAGSGKETQYF. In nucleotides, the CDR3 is TGCAGTGCTGGAAGCGGGAAAGAGACCCAGTACTTC.

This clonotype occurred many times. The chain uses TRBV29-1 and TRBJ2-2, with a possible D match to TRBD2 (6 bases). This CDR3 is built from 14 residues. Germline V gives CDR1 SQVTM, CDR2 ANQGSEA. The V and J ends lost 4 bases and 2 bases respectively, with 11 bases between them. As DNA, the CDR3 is TGCAGCGTTGGGGCTAGCGCTAACACCGGGGAGCTGTTTTTT. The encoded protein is CSVGASANTGELFF.

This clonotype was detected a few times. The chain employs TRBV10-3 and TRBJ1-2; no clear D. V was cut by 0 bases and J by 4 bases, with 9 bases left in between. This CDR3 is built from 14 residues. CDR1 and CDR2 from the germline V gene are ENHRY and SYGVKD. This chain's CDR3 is CAISESQFRYGYTF. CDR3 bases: TGTGCCATCAGTGAGTCGCAGTTCCGCTATGGCTACACCTTC.

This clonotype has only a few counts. DNA for the CDR3: TGTGCCAGCAGCTTAGAAGTCTCTAGCCGGAAGTTCTTC. Its translation: CASSLEVSSRKFF. V usage is TRBV7-8 and J usage is TRBJ2-1; possible D gene TRBD2, 5 bases. V was cut by 1 base and J by 14 bases, with 15 bases left in between. Germline V CDR1 and CDR2: SGHVS, FQNEAQ. This CDR3 has 13 residues.

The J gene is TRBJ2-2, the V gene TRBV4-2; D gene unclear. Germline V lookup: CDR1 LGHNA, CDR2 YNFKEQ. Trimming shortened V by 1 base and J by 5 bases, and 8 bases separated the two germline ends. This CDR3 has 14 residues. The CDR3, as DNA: TGTGCCAGCAGCCAAGCTCTAGGGACCGGGGAGCTGTTTTTT. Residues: CASSQALGTGELFF.

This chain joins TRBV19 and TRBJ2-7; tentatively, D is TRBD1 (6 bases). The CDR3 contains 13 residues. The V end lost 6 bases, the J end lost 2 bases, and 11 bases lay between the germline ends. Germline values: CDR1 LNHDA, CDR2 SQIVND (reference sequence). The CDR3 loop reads CASRRDRPYEQYF. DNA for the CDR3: TGTGCCAGTAGGCGAGACAGGCCCTACGAGCAGTACTTC.